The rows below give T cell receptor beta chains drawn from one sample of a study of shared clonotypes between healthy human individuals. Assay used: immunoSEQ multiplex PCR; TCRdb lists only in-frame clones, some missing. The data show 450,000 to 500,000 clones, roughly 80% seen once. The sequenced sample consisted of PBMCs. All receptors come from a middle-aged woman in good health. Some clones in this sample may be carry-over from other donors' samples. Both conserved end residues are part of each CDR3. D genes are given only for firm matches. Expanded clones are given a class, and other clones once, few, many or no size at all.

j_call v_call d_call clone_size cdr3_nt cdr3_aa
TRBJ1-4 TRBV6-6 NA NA TGTGCCAGCACCACTCAGGGGGAAAAACTGTTTTTT CASTTQGEKLFF
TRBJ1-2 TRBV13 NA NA TGTGCCAGCAGCCGACAGCCAGATAACTATGGCTACACCTTC CASSRQPDNYGYTF
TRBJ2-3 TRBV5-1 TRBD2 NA TGCGCCAGCAGCTTTTCTGCAGCGGGAGTCTCAGATACGCAGTATTTT CASSFSAAGVSDTQYF
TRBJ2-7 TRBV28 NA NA TGTGCCAGCAGGGACCCTCGGGGAGCCTCCTACGAGCAGTACTTC CASRDPRGASYEQYF
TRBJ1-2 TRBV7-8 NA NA TGTGCCAGCAGCTTAGAGGCCTCCATCGGTGGCTATGGCTACACCTTC CASSLEASIGGYGYTF
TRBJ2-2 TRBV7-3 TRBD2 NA TGTGCCAGCAGCTCGGCGACTAGCGGGAGGGGCGGGGAGCTGTTTTTT CASSSATSGRGGELFF
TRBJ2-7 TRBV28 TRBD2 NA TGTGCCACGGCGCGGGGGTACGAGCAGTACTTC CATARGYEQYF
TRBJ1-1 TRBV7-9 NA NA TGTGCCAGCGGTGAAGACAGTGGGGACACTGAAGCTTTCTTT CASGEDSGDTEAFF
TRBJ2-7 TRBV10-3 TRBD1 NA TGTGCCATCAGTGACACAGGGGGCTACGAGCAGTACTTC CAISDTGGYEQYF
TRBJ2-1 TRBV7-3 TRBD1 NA TGTGCCAGCAGCTTAGGACAGGGACTCTACAATGAGCAGTTCTTC CASSLGQGLYNEQFF
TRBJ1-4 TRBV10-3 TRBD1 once TGTGCCATCAGCGCCGGGACAGGGAGGGAAAAACTGTTTTTT CAISAGTGREKLFF
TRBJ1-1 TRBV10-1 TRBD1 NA TGCGCCAGCAGTACAGACAGGGTGGCCACTGAAGCTTTCTTT CASSTDRVATEAFF
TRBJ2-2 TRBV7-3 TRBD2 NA TGTGCCAGCAGCTTAGTGGCGGGAGAGGCCACCGGGGAGCTGTTTTTT CASSLVAGEATGELFF
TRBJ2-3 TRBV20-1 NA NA TGCAGAATAACAGATACGCAGTATTTT CRITDTQYF
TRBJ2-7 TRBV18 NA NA TGTGCCAGCTCACCAAACAGAGACAAGGAAGGGCAGTACTTC CASSPNRDKEGQYF
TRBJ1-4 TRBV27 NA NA TGTGCCAGCAGTCCCGGCAGCCTCAATAATGAAAAACTGTTTTTT CASSPGSLNNEKLFF
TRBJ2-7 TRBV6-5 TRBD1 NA TGTGCCAGCAAATCCCAACAGGGGCCTTCCTACGAGCAGTACTTC CASKSQQGPSYEQYF
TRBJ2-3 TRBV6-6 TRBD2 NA TGTGCCAGCAGCTCCCCGACTAGCGCAGATACGCAGTATTTT CASSSPTSADTQYF
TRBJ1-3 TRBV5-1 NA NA TGCGCCAGCAGCTGGGGACTAGCCTCTGGAAACACCATATATTTT CASSWGLASGNTIYF
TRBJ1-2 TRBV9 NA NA TGTGCCAGCAGCGTAGGTAGCCGCTATGGCTACACCTTC CASSVGSRYGYTF
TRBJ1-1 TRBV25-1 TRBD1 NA TGTGCCAGCAGTGGCTCTTGGGGACAGGACATTGAAGCTTTCTTT CASSGSWGQDIEAFF
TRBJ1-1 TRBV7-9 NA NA TGTGCCAGCAGCCGAGCCCAGACCCGCACTGAAGCTTTCTTT CASSRAQTRTEAFF
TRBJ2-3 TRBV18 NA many TGTGCCAGCTCACCCGCCGGGGCAGATACGCAGTATTTT CASSPAGADTQYF
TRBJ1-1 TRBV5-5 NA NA TGTGCCAGCAGCTTGATGGGTTGGACACCCTCTGAAGCTTTCTTT CASSLMGWTPSEAFF
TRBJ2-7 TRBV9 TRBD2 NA TGTGCCAGCGGGGGGGTCGCCGATTCCTACGAGCAGTACTTC CASGGVADSYEQYF
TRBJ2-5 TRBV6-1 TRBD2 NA TGTGCCAGCAGTGCCGGGGGGGTGCGAGAGACCCAGTACTTC CASSAGGVRETQYF
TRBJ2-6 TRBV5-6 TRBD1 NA TGTGCCAGCAGCTGGGGGACAGGCTTAGGGTCTGGGGCCAACGTCCTGACTTTC CASSWGTGLGSGANVLTF
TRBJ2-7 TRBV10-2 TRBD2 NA TGCGCCAGCAGTGAGGTTAGCGGGAGCGTCTACGAGCAGTACTTC CASSEVSGSVYEQYF
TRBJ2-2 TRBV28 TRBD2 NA TGTGCCAGCAGATCTAGCGGGAGGGGCGACACCGGGGAGCTGTTTTTT CASRSSGRGDTGELFF
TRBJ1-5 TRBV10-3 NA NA TGTGCCATCGGATTGTCGGGGAATGGCAATCAGCCCCAGCATTTT CAIGLSGNGNQPQHF
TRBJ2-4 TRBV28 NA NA TGTGCCAGCAGTTTGTCGGGGGAAAACATTCAGTACTTC CASSLSGENIQYF
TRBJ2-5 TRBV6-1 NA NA TGTGCCAGCAGTGAAGCGGGTAGCGGAGAGACCCAGTACTTC CASSEAGSGETQYF
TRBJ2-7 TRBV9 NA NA TGTGCCAGCAGCCCGAGAGAGCGGGCCTACGAGCAGTACTTC CASSPRERAYEQYF
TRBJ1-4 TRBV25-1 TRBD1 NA TGTGCCAGCAGTGAATGGGGGACAGGGTTTTATGAAAAACTGTTTTTT CASSEWGTGFYEKLFF
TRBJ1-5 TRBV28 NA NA TGTGCCAGCAGTTTAGTAGGGTCCCTTAGCAATCAGCCCCAGCATTTT CASSLVGSLSNQPQHF